This T cell receptor beta chain was profiled in a study of blood T cell repertoires in COVID-19. This CDR3 has 15 residues. The germline V gene encodes CDR1 SNHLY and CDR2 FYNNEI. Trimming left V 2 bases short and J 2 bases short, with 12 bases between. The Seattle site enrolled patients during active infection and followed them longitudinally. Some clones are missing from TCRdb's copy, which holds only in-frame ones; the method was immunoSEQ multiplex PCR. The table shows 190,000 or so clones, with roughly 92% occurring only once. The material sequenced was peripheral blood. V usage is TRBV2 and J usage is TRBJ1-1; D not certain. This clonotype was obtained from a man younger than 40 with COVID-19, enrolled during active disease. CDR3 in amino acids: CASSELGSQNTEAFF. The CDR3 DNA reads TGTGCCAGCAGTGAATTGGGCAGTCAAAACACTGAAGCTTTCTTT.